These T cell receptor beta chains were read from a single sample in a study of graft-versus-host responses after intestinal transplantation. The protocol was immunoSEQ multiplex PCR, while the TCRdb copy is restricted to in-frame clones and leaves out a portion. The sample shows some 100,000 clones, roughly nine tenths of them seen only once. No antigen is known for these receptors. The sample consisted of unstimulated CD4+ T cells sorted from spleen or lymph node cells, taken before transplant. The receptors were sampled from a human donor who was the organ donor for an intestinal transplant. The CDR3 runs from the conserved cysteine through the conserved F or W. A D gene is named only where the DNA matches it firmly. Only some rows state a clone size, as once, few, many or a class for expanded clones.

v_call: TRBV19; d_call: -; j_call: TRBJ2-2; clone_size: -; cdr3_aa: CASSIPETGHNTGELFF; cdr3_nt: TGTGCCAGTAGTATTCCCGAGACGGGACACAACACCGGGGAGCTGTTTTTT
v_call: TRBV9; d_call: -; j_call: TRBJ2-3; clone_size: -; cdr3_aa: CASSFRGGADTQYF; cdr3_nt: TGTGCCAGCAGCTTCAGGGGTGGCGCAGATACGCAGTATTTT
v_call: TRBV6-1; d_call: -; j_call: TRBJ1-6; clone_size: -; cdr3_aa: CASSPLGRGLHF; cdr3_nt: TGTGCCAGCAGCCCCCTTGGTAGAGGCCTCCACTTT
v_call: TRBV4-2; d_call: TRBD2; j_call: TRBJ2-5; clone_size: -; cdr3_aa: CASSQDQASGGGQETQYF; cdr3_nt: TGTGCCAGCAGCCAAGATCAGGCCAGCGGGGGGGGCCAAGAGACCCAGTACTTC
v_call: TRBV2; d_call: -; j_call: TRBJ1-2; clone_size: -; cdr3_aa: CASSPREGYGYTF; cdr3_nt: TGTGCCAGCAGCCCCAGAGAGGGCTATGGCTACACCTTC
v_call: TRBV18; d_call: TRBD1; j_call: TRBJ1-4; clone_size: -; cdr3_aa: CASSPSRGQEKLFF; cdr3_nt: TGTGCCAGCTCACCGAGCAGGGGGCAAGAAAAACTGTTTTTT
v_call: TRBV5-1; d_call: -; j_call: TRBJ1-2; clone_size: -; cdr3_aa: CASSGGMVGSSGYTF; cdr3_nt: TGCGCCAGCAGCGGTGGCATGGTGGGATCGAGTGGCTACACCTTC
v_call: TRBV11-3; d_call: -; j_call: TRBJ2-2; clone_size: -; cdr3_aa: CASSLVRGGELFF; cdr3_nt: TGTGCCAGCAGCTTAGTTCGCGGGGGGGAGCTGTTTTTT
v_call: TRBV5-1; d_call: -; j_call: TRBJ1-6; clone_size: -; cdr3_aa: CASSAVRDSPLHF; cdr3_nt: TGCGCCAGCAGCGCGGTCAGGGATTCACCCCTCCACTTT
v_call: TRBV27; d_call: -; j_call: TRBJ2-2; clone_size: -; cdr3_aa: CASSLLAGKRDTGELFF; cdr3_nt: TGTGCCAGCAGTTTATTGGCCGGGAAACGGGACACCGGGGAGCTGTTTTTT
v_call: TRBV4-1; d_call: TRBD2; j_call: TRBJ2-7; clone_size: once; cdr3_aa: CASSQGQAGGFEQYF; cdr3_nt: TGCGCCAGCAGCCAAGGTCAAGCGGGGGGGTTCGAGCAGTACTTC
v_call: TRBV5-1; d_call: -; j_call: TRBJ2-7; clone_size: -; cdr3_aa: CASSPEDRYSYEQYF; cdr3_nt: TGCGCCAGCAGCCCTGAAGACAGGTACTCCTACGAGCAGTACTTC
v_call: TRBV28; d_call: -; j_call: TRBJ1-1; clone_size: -; cdr3_aa: CASAQGRNTEAFF; cdr3_nt: TGTGCCAGCGCCCAGGGTCGGAACACTGAAGCTTTCTTT
v_call: TRBV5-1; d_call: TRBD1; j_call: TRBJ2-1; clone_size: -; cdr3_aa: CASSFEGAFSYNEQFF; cdr3_nt: TGCGCCAGCAGCTTTGAGGGGGCATTCTCCTACAATGAGCAGTTCTTC
v_call: TRBV2; d_call: TRBD1; j_call: TRBJ1-2; clone_size: -; cdr3_aa: CASSVDRGSSYGYTF; cdr3_nt: TGTGCCAGCAGCGTTGACAGGGGGTCCAGCTATGGCTACACCTTC
v_call: TRBV21-1; d_call: -; j_call: TRBJ1-1; clone_size: -; cdr3_aa: CASHRTRDTEAFF; cdr3_nt: TGTGCCAGCCATCGGACAAGAGACACTGAAGCTTTCTTT
v_call: TRBV27; d_call: TRBD2; j_call: TRBJ2-7; clone_size: -; cdr3_aa: CASSSGGALYEQYF; cdr3_nt: TGTGCCAGCTCTAGCGGGGGGGCGTTATACGAGCAGTACTTC
v_call: TRBV18; d_call: -; j_call: TRBJ1-6; clone_size: -; cdr3_aa: CASSPVSGTESLSLHF; cdr3_nt: TGTGCCAGCTCACCGGTTTCCGGGACCGAGAGCTTATCCCTCCACTTT
v_call: TRBV4-2; d_call: TRBD1; j_call: TRBJ1-4; clone_size: -; cdr3_aa: CASSRLVRDSGDEKLFF; cdr3_nt: TGTGCCAGCAGCCGACTAGTCCGGGACAGCGGCGATGAAAAACTGTTTTTT
v_call: TRBV2; d_call: TRBD1; j_call: TRBJ2-3; clone_size: -; cdr3_aa: CASSPGTGYRTDTQYF; cdr3_nt: TGTGCCAGCAGTCCCGGGACAGGTTATCGCACAGATACGCAGTATTTT
v_call: TRBV10-3; d_call: -; j_call: TRBJ2-5; clone_size: -; cdr3_aa: CAISEPDRRGETQYF; cdr3_nt: TGTGCCATCAGTGAGCCGGACAGGCGGGGAGAGACCCAGTACTTC
v_call: TRBV7-3; d_call: -; j_call: TRBJ2-3; clone_size: -; cdr3_aa: CASSLTSYSDTQYF; cdr3_nt: TGTGCCAGCAGCTTAACCAGTTATTCAGATACGCAGTATTTT
v_call: TRBV11-1; d_call: TRBD1; j_call: TRBJ1-4; clone_size: -; cdr3_aa: CASSSLTPGQVNEKLFF; cdr3_nt: TGTGCCAGCAGCTCCTTAACACCGGGACAGGTTAATGAAAAACTGTTTTTT
v_call: TRBV30; d_call: TRBD1; j_call: TRBJ1-1; clone_size: -; cdr3_aa: CAWSYRGDTEAFF; cdr3_nt: TGTGCCTGGAGTTACAGGGGCGACACTGAAGCTTTCTTT
v_call: TRBV6-5; d_call: -; j_call: TRBJ1-5; clone_size: few; cdr3_aa: CASSYSAGSNQPQHF; cdr3_nt: TGTGCCAGCAGTTACTCGGCAGGGTCCAATCAGCCCCAGCATTTT
v_call: TRBV18; d_call: -; j_call: TRBJ2-6; clone_size: -; cdr3_aa: CASSRYGEVSNVLTF; cdr3_nt: TGTGCCAGCTCACGTTACGGGGAGGTTTCCAACGTCCTGACTTTC
v_call: TRBV6-1; d_call: -; j_call: TRBJ1-3; clone_size: -; cdr3_aa: CASSAQGDPIYF; cdr3_nt: TGTGCCAGCAGTGCTCAGGGAGACCCCATATATTTT
v_call: TRBV29-1; d_call: TRBD1; j_call: TRBJ2-5; clone_size: -; cdr3_aa: CSVDRGREETQYF; cdr3_nt: TGCAGCGTTGATAGGGGGCGGGAAGAGACCCAGTACTTC
v_call: TRBV27; d_call: -; j_call: TRBJ1-5; clone_size: -; cdr3_aa: CASSQVLPPPQGYSNQPQHF; cdr3_nt: TGTGCCAGCAGCCAAGTACTTCCTCCCCCACAGGGTTATAGCAATCAGCCCCAGCATTTT
v_call: TRBV18; d_call: TRBD2; j_call: TRBJ2-1; clone_size: -; cdr3_aa: CASSPLLAGGTYNEQFF; cdr3_nt: TGTGCCAGCTCACCACTCCTAGCGGGGGGGACCTACAATGAGCAGTTCTTC
v_call: TRBV30; d_call: -; j_call: TRBJ2-7; clone_size: -; cdr3_aa: CAWSVLGSDPSEQYF; cdr3_nt: TGTGCCTGGAGTGTATTGGGTTCGGATCCCAGCGAGCAGTACTTC
v_call: TRBV11-2; d_call: -; j_call: TRBJ1-3; clone_size: once; cdr3_aa: CASSLVDGNTIYF; cdr3_nt: TGTGCCAGCAGCTTAGTTGACGGAAACACCATATATTTT
v_call: TRBV9; d_call: -; j_call: TRBJ2-3; clone_size: -; cdr3_aa: CASSLSTRALAWTDTQYF; cdr3_nt: TGTGCCAGCAGCTTATCAACCCGGGCCTTGGCCTGGACAGATACGCAGTATTTT
v_call: TRBV6-1; d_call: -; j_call: TRBJ1-2; clone_size: -; cdr3_aa: CASSEAQNYGYTF; cdr3_nt: TGTGCCAGCAGTGAAGCTCAAAACTATGGCTACACCTTC
v_call: TRBV20-1; d_call: -; j_call: TRBJ2-5; clone_size: -; cdr3_aa: CSGQHQETQYF; cdr3_nt: TGCAGTGGGCAACACCAAGAGACCCAGTACTTC
v_call: TRBV7-7; d_call: TRBD1; j_call: TRBJ2-2; clone_size: -; cdr3_aa: CASSQNRGAGELFF; cdr3_nt: TGTGCCAGCAGCCAAAACAGGGGCGCCGGGGAGCTGTTTTTT
v_call: TRBV30; d_call: -; j_call: TRBJ1-2; clone_size: -; cdr3_aa: CAWGVDSYGYTF; cdr3_nt: TGTGCCTGGGGGGTCGACAGCTATGGCTACACCTTC
v_call: TRBV6-5; d_call: TRBD1; j_call: TRBJ2-7; clone_size: -; cdr3_aa: CASSYRRDRVGEQYF; cdr3_nt: TGTGCCAGCAGTTACCGGCGGGACAGGGTGGGAGAGCAGTACTTC
v_call: TRBV4-2; d_call: -; j_call: TRBJ2-6; clone_size: -; cdr3_aa: CASSQGRGTLRSGANVLTF; cdr3_nt: TGTGCCAGCAGCCAAGGTCGTGGGACTCTTCGCTCTGGGGCCAACGTCCTGACTTTC
v_call: TRBV6-1; d_call: -; j_call: TRBJ1-3; clone_size: -; cdr3_aa: CASSALYSGNTIYF; cdr3_nt: TGTGCCAGCAGCGCTCTGTACTCTGGAAACACCATATATTTT
v_call: TRBV18; d_call: -; j_call: TRBJ1-6; clone_size: -; cdr3_aa: CASSPLARQSNSPLHF; cdr3_nt: TGTGCCAGCTCACCCCTGGCGAGACAGTCTAATTCACCCCTCCACTTT
v_call: TRBV5-8; d_call: -; j_call: TRBJ2-6; clone_size: -; cdr3_aa: CASSLQIGGSGANVLTF; cdr3_nt: TGTGCCAGCAGCTTGCAGATAGGGGGGTCTGGGGCCAACGTCCTGACTTTC
v_call: TRBV6-1; d_call: -; j_call: TRBJ1-4; clone_size: -; cdr3_aa: CASSVTDSSNEKLFF; cdr3_nt: TGTGCCAGCAGCGTCACTGACAGTTCTAATGAAAAACTGTTTTTT
v_call: TRBV9; d_call: -; j_call: TRBJ1-2; clone_size: -; cdr3_aa: CASSHEGYGYTF; cdr3_nt: TGTGCCAGCAGCCATGAGGGGTATGGCTACACCTTC
v_call: TRBV28; d_call: -; j_call: TRBJ2-5; clone_size: once; cdr3_aa: CASRRDPPNETQYF; cdr3_nt: TGTGCCAGCAGAAGGGACCCTCCGAACGAGACCCAGTACTTC
v_call: TRBV6-1; d_call: -; j_call: TRBJ1-1; clone_size: -; cdr3_aa: CASSAYVNTEAFF; cdr3_nt: TGTGCCAGCAGTGCCTACGTGAACACTGAAGCTTTCTTT
v_call: TRBV4-2; d_call: -; j_call: TRBJ2-3; clone_size: -; cdr3_aa: CASSRGGLEDTQYF; cdr3_nt: TGTGCCAGCAGCCGGGGGGGGCTGGAGGATACGCAGTATTTT
v_call: TRBV28; d_call: TRBD1; j_call: TRBJ2-7; clone_size: -; cdr3_aa: CASSSGGQGSFYEQYF; cdr3_nt: TGTGCCAGCAGTTCAGGAGGACAGGGGTCTTTCTACGAGCAGTACTTC
v_call: TRBV5-6; d_call: -; j_call: TRBJ1-1; clone_size: -; cdr3_aa: CASNGRRVEAFF; cdr3_nt: TGTGCCAGCAACGGACGACGGGTTGAAGCTTTCTTT